Each of the 31 T cell receptor beta chains below was sequenced from the same sample in a study of blood T cell repertoires in COVID-19. Repertoires were generated with immunoSEQ multiplex PCR, while TCRdb's copy carries only in-frame clones and drops some. The sample records approximately 170,000 clones, approximately 87% being singletons. Sample: peripheral blood. These receptor sequences come from a man in his late teens or twenties with active or convalescent COVID-19.

V gene TRBV6-4 combines with J gene TRBJ2-1; 8 bases fit TRBD2. The CDR3 runs 15 residues. V gave up 3 bases and J gave up 9 bases; unmatched junction bases: 10. In germline, CDR1 is MRHNA, CDR2 SNTAGT. The CDR3 loop is CASSEASGSISEQFF. The CDR3 DNA follows: TGTGCCAGCAGTGAAGCCAGCGGGAGCATTTCTGAGCAGTTCTTC.

J is TRBJ1-3 and V is TRBV28; no clear D gene. In germline, CDR1 is MDHEN, CDR2 SYDVKM. V gave up 6 bases and J gave up 4 bases, with 7 bases separating them. This CDR3 has 12 amino acids. The CDR3 DNA reads as TGTGCCAGCAGGTTGACAGGAAACACCATATATTTT. Its protein is CASRLTGNTIYF.

The chain employs TRBV7-6 and TRBJ2-2; 9 nucleotides agree with TRBD2. The junction had 8 bases not matched to a gene; V was cut back by 2 bases and J by 4 bases. The CDR3 contains 17 residues. Germline CDR1 SGHVS, CDR2 FNYEAQ. DNA for the CDR3: TGTGCCAGCAGCTTAACGACTAGCGGTGGGGGCACCGGGGAGCTGTTTTTT. Protein sequence: CASSLTTSGGGTGELFF.

The CDR3 bases are TGCAGTGCTAGTCGGGGAAGGGGGACAGCTAACTATGGCTACACCTTC. It is translated as CSASRGRGTANYGYTF. V is TRBV20-1 and J is TRBJ1-2; TRBD1 matches 7 bases. Trimming took 3 bases from V and 0 from J; bases not matched to a gene: 10. This CDR3 is built from 16 residues. The germline V gene has CDR1 DFQATT and CDR2 SNEGSKA (reference sequence).

This clone was picked up a small number of times. The chain recombines TRBV5-4 with TRBJ1-1; TRBD1 is a possible D gene (6 bases). The CDR3 sequence is 14 residues long. CDR1 SGHNT and CDR2 YYREEE come from the germline V gene (reference sequence). V was cut by 4 bases and J by 3 bases, with 13 bases left in between. The CDR3 sequence: CASSLQGKDTEAFF. The CDR3 DNA reads as TGTGCCAGCAGCCTGCAGGGGAAGGACACTGAAGCTTTCTTT.

This chain connects TRBV5-1 to TRBJ2-1; a weak D match, TRBD2 (5 bases). This CDR3 is built from 14 residues. CDR1 is SGHRS, CDR2 YFSETQ, per germline. Trimming removed 4 bases at V and 5 bases at J, with 13 bases between. The CDR3 protein is CASSPTGENNEQFF. The CDR3, as DNA: TGCGCCAGCAGCCCAACCGGGGAGAACAATGAGCAGTTCTTC.

V is TRBV5-4 and J is TRBJ1-4; 7 nucleotides align to TRBD1. V lost 4 bases and J lost 8; bases outside the gene matches: 5. This CDR3 spans 13 amino acids. Germline-derived CDR1 and CDR2 are SGHNT and YYREEE (reference sequence). Here the CDR3 reads CASSPDRVEKLFF. The CDR3 DNA reads TGTGCCAGCAGCCCCGACAGGGTAGAAAAACTGTTTTTT.

In its sample, this clone was seen a few times. This rearrangement joins TRBV7-9 to TRBJ2-5; no reliable D call. The V and J ends lost 5 bases and 1 base respectively, with 17 bases between them. This CDR3 has 16 amino acids. Germline lookup yields CDR1 SEHNR and CDR2 FQNEAQ (reference sequence). The CDR3 DNA reads as TGTGCCAGCAGCCTACAGTTCCCACATTCCCAAGAGACCCAGTACTTC. Translating it yields CASSLQFPHSQETQYF.

This clone was found a few times. This chain links TRBV21-1 with TRBJ1-1; TRBD1 is taken as the D call from the table, unchecked against the DNA. TRBV21-1 is termed a pseudogene. The CDR3 consists of 13 residues. The DNA of the CDR3 is TGTGCCAGCAGCAAAGCCGGGACAGGGTTTGCTTTCTTT. Translation gives CASSKAGTGFAFF.

The sample holds a few counts of this clone. The chain uses TRBV28 and TRBJ1-2; 7 nucleotides agree with TRBD1. The germline V gene encodes CDR1 MDHEN and CDR2 SYDVKM. The CDR3 spans 18 residues. Trimming cost V 5 bases and J 1 base; bases outside gene matches: 16. The CDR3 nucleotides read TGTGCCAGCAGTGACACCGAATGGGACAGACTAAGTAACTATGGCTACACCTTC. Translated, it gives CASSDTEWDRLSNYGYTF.

The chain employs TRBV27 and TRBJ1-1, with D hard to call. Germline lookup yields CDR1 MNHEY and CDR2 SMNVEV (reference sequence). CDR3 length: 13 amino acids. V gave up 2 bases and J gave up 6 bases, with 10 bases separating them. The CDR3 DNA reads as TGTGCCAGCAGTTTAATGAGAGTCTCTGAAGCTTTCTTT. As protein: CASSLMRVSEAFF.

CDR3 loop: CASSAQDRAYEQYF. The CDR3 DNA reads TGTGCCAGCAGCGCCCAGGACAGGGCCTACGAGCAGTACTTC. The rearrangement uses TRBV9 and TRBJ2-7, with 8 bases that match TRBD1. V was clipped by 3 bases and J by 2 bases; unmatched bases: 4. The V gene's germline CDR1 is SGDLS and CDR2 YYNGEE. The CDR3 totals 14 residues.

The chain employs TRBV27 and TRBJ1-4; no definite D call. This CDR3 has 14 residues. CDR1 and CDR2 (germline): MNHEY, SMNVEV (reference sequence). Between the trimmed V and J ends, which lost 4 bases and 8 bases, there was a span of 14 bases. CDR3 loop: CASSSGIRGEKLFF. CDR3 in DNA: TGTGCCAGCAGTTCCGGGATCCGAGGGGAAAAACTGTTTTTT.

A few counts support this clone. The chain employs TRBV7-8 and TRBJ2-1; weak D call: TRBD2 (6 bases). The CDR3 contains 16 residues. V dropped 1 base and J dropped 2 bases, with 12 bases sitting between them. Germline CDR1 reads SGHVS; CDR2 reads FQNEAQ. The CDR3 loop is CASSLVRRATYNEQFF. CDR3 bases: TGTGCCAGCAGCTTAGTTAGGAGGGCCACCTACAATGAGCAGTTCTTC.

The gene calls are TRBV7-9 and TRBJ2-1; 9 bases match TRBD2. The germline CDR1 and CDR2 sequences are SEHNR and FQNEAQ (reference sequence). The CDR3 length is 13 residues. The V and J ends lost 8 bases and 9 bases, in that order; junction bases with no gene match: 8. The CDR3 DNA follows: TGTGCCAGCTTGGGCGGGGGGGCTATTGAGCAGTTCTTC. Its translation: CASLGGGAIEQFF.

V gene TRBV3-1 (or the pseudogene TRBV3-2) combines with J gene TRBJ2-3; the match to TRBD2 covers 9 bases. V lost 1 base and J lost 2; bases outside the gene matches: 4. The germline V gene encodes CDR1 LGHDT and CDR2 YNNKEL (reference sequence). The CDR3 loop spans 16 amino acids. This CDR3 is CASSQGLAGFTDTQYF. The CDR3 DNA reads TGTGCCAGCAGCCAAGGCCTAGCGGGATTCACAGATACGCAGTATTTT.

The chain uses TRBV5-5 and TRBJ1-3, with D perhaps TRBD1 (6 bases). The CDR3 is 16 residues long. Per the germline V gene, CDR1 is SGHKS and CDR2 is YYEKEE (reference sequence). The V and J ends lost 0 bases and 3 bases respectively, with 13 bases between them. The CDR3 region is CASSLAGGAYGNTIYF. DNA of the CDR3: TGTGCCAGCAGCTTGGCCGGGGGGGCGTATGGAAACACCATATATTTT.

This clone was seen a single time. The rearrangement links TRBV9 to TRBJ1-1, with D possibly matching TRBD1 (6 bases). Germline V gene data show CDR1 as SGDLS and CDR2 as YYNGEE. Between the trimmed V and J ends, which lost 4 bases and 7 bases, there was a span of 14 bases. This CDR3 is 13 amino acids long. CDR3 loop: CASSPGGGSEAFF. The CDR3 bases are TGTGCCAGCAGCCCCGGGGGGGGCAGTGAAGCTTTCTTT.

This chain connects TRBV2 to TRBJ1-1; D is undetermined. The V end lost 7 bases, the J end lost 3 bases, and 3 bases lay between the germline ends. Germline CDR1 reads SNHLY; CDR2 reads FYNNEI. This CDR3 has 10 residues. This CDR3 is CASIYTEAFF. For the CDR3, the DNA is TGTGCCAGCATATACACTGAAGCTTTCTTT.

The chain carries TRBV10-3 and TRBJ1-2, with a possible D match to TRBD1 (5 bases). Per germline, CDR1 ENHRY and CDR2 SYGVKD. The CDR3 contains 12 residues. Trimming removed 8 bases at V and 3 bases at J, with 10 bases between. The CDR3 sequence is CAIGGGYYGYTF. CDR3 nucleotide sequence: TGTGCCATCGGGGGAGGGTACTATGGCTACACCTTC.

The rearrangement joins TRBV14 to TRBJ1-4; D gene ambiguous. This CDR3 spans 15 amino acids. With 0 bases removed from V and 7 bases from J, the gap between germline ends came to 12 bases. Germline V CDR1 and CDR2: SGHDN, FVKESK. This chain's CDR3 is CASSQDWGSGEKLFF. The CDR3 DNA is TGTGCCAGCAGCCAAGATTGGGGTAGCGGTGAAAAACTGTTTTTT.

V is TRBV5-1 and J is TRBJ1-1; the D gene is possibly TRBD1 (6 bases). CDR1 is SGHRS and CDR2 is YFSETQ in the germline V gene. The CDR3 spans 12 residues. V lost 6 bases and J 3 bases, leaving 9 bases between the germline ends. The CDR3 protein is CASMTGDTEAFF. The CDR3, as DNA: TGCGCCAGCATGACAGGTGACACTGAAGCTTTCTTT.

The chain has TRBV9 and TRBJ1-3; 7 nucleotides align to TRBD1. Trimming cost V 1 base and J 4 bases; bases outside gene matches: 11. Germline-derived CDR1 and CDR2 are SGDLS and YYNGEE. CDR3 length: 17 residues. The CDR3 spells CASSVFGGQASGNTIYF. The CDR3 region has the DNA TGTGCCAGCAGCGTATTCGGTGGACAGGCTTCGGGAAACACCATATATTTT.

The rearrangement links TRBV2 to TRBJ1-1; D is possibly TRBD1 (5 bases). Germline values: CDR1 SNHLY, CDR2 FYNNEI. The CDR3 has 13 amino acids. Trimming pared 6 bases from V and 1 base from J, leaving 9 bases between. CDR3 loop: CASRRGPNTEAFF. The CDR3 nucleotides read TGTGCCAGCAGGCGGGGCCCGAACACTGAAGCTTTCTTT.

The J gene is TRBJ2-5, the V gene TRBV7-2, with D hard to call. Germline values: CDR1 SGHTA, CDR2 FQGNSA. The CDR3 consists of 11 residues. Deletions cut 5 bases from V and 5 bases from J, with 6 bases between. The CDR3 nucleotides are TGTGCCAGCAGCGCGCGTGAGACCCAGTACTTC. It is translated as CASSARETQYF.

For the CDR3, the DNA is TGTGCCAGCAGTTTAAACAGGGTAGACCTCTACGAGCAGTACTTC. This codes for CASSLNRVDLYEQYF. The chain couples TRBV27 to TRBJ2-7, with TRBD1 as a possible D gene (6 bases). The germline CDR1 and CDR2 sequences are MNHEY and SMNVEV (reference sequence). The CDR3 runs 15 residues. V was shortened by 2 bases and J by 3 bases, with 14 bases between the two germline ends.

This sequence joins TRBV19 and TRBJ1-5; weak D call: TRBD1 (6 bases). The germline V gene encodes CDR1 LNHDA and CDR2 SQIVND (reference sequence). V dropped 7 bases and J dropped 1 base, with 23 bases sitting between them. There are 18 residues in the CDR3. Here the CDR3 DNA reads TGTGCCAGTACCCCGGGGGGGGTCTGGGGGCCGAGCAATCAGCCCCAGCATTTT. Amino acid sequence: CASTPGGVWGPSNQPQHF.

This chain links TRBV3-1 (or the pseudogene TRBV3-2) with TRBJ2-1, with TRBD2 matching over 15 bases. Germline-derived CDR1 and CDR2 are LGHDT and YNNKEL (reference sequence). The V and J ends lost 4 bases and 9 bases, in that order; junction bases with no gene match: 7. The CDR3 spans 16 residues. The CDR3 loop reads CASSRTSGRASGEQFF. CDR3 nucleotides: TGTGCCAGCAGCCGGACTAGCGGGAGGGCCTCGGGTGAGCAGTTCTTC.

The chain uses TRBV27 and TRBJ2-6; D is possibly TRBD1 (6 bases). With 8 bases removed from V and 2 bases from J, the gap between germline ends came to 10 bases. The CDR3 consists of 14 residues. The germline gives CDR1 MNHEY, CDR2 SMNVEV (reference sequence). In DNA form, the CDR3 reads TGTGCCAGCGCAGGGGCCGCTGGGGCCAACGTCCTGACTTTC. Residues: CASAGAAGANVLTF.

The chain carries TRBV10-3 and TRBJ2-3, with 11 positions matching TRBD2. The CDR3 covers 17 residues. The V gene end was trimmed by 8 bases and the J gene end by 0 bases; junction bases not matched to a gene: 10. Germline V gene data show CDR1 as ENHRY and CDR2 as SYGVKD. The CDR3 region is CAISGLAGGKSTDTQYF. CDR3 coding DNA: TGTGCCATCTCTGGGCTAGCGGGGGGCAAAAGCACAGATACGCAGTATTTT.

The table lists this clone with a few counts. The chain couples TRBV6-5 to TRBJ2-2; D gene ambiguous. V shed 5 bases and J shed 2 bases, with 12 bases lying between them. Germline V gene sequence: CDR1 MNHEY, CDR2 SVGAGI. CDR3 length: 15 residues. CDR3 DNA: TGTGCCAGCAGTAGCCTCGTCGTTAACACCGGGGAGCTGTTTTTT. This sequence encodes CASSSLVVNTGELFF.